This is a list of T cell receptor beta chains from one sample in a study of T-cell reconstitution after alpha-beta-depleted transplantation in children. TCRdb re-analysed the PCR reads in MiXCR, keeping a single row per CDR3 protein. Of almost 500,000 distinct CDR3 sequences detected, approximately 10% appear once; the ten largest clones hold 2%. Sequencing used PBMCs, obtained before TCRalphabeta/CD19-depleted stem cell transplant. The receptors shown here come from a child aged 2-15 years with inherited bone marrow failure, due to receive a stem cell transplant. Both conserved end residues are part of each CDR3. D genes are given only for firm matches. Only part of the rows carry a size: once, few, many, or a class if the clone is expanded.

>TRBD1|many|TRBJ1-1|TRBV5-1
TGCGCCAGCAGCTTGGACGGACAGGGGGCGGGCACTGAAGCTTTCTTT
CASSLDGQGAGTEAFF
>TRBD1|many|TRBJ1-6|TRBV27
TGTGCCAGCAGCCTGACAGGGCGAAATTCACCCCTCCACTTT
CASSLTGRNSPLHF
>TRBD2|many|TRBJ2-1|TRBV6-1
TGTGCCAGCAGGACGACTAGCGGGAGAGATGAGCAGTTCTTC
CASRTTSGRDEQFF
>TRBD2|-|TRBJ2-1|TRBV12-3/TRBV12-4
TGTGCCAGCAGTCTAGCGGGGAGCGCCTACAATGAGCAGTTCTTC
CASSLAGSAYNEQFF
>TRBD2|many|TRBJ2-2|TRBV20-1
TGCAGTGCTAGAGATGGACTAGCGGGAGTCCTGACCGGGGAGCTGTTTTTT
CSARDGLAGVLTGELFF
>-|many|TRBJ2-1|TRBV27
TGTGCCAGCAGTTTGGGCGGCTCCCCGTCCTACAATGAGCAGTTCTTC
CASSLGGSPSYNEQFF
>-|many|TRBJ1-5|TRBV7-8
TGTGCCAGCAGCTTAGTGCACAGCAGCAATCAGCCCCAGCATTTT
CASSLVHSSNQPQHF
>-|many|TRBJ2-3|TRBV7-2
TGTGCCAGCAGCTTAACCCTCATTGATACGCAGTATTTT
CASSLTLIDTQYF
>-|many|TRBJ2-7|TRBV4-3
TGCGCCAGCAGCCAAGGGACCCTCTCCTACGAGCAGTACTTC
CASSQGTLSYEQYF
>-|few|TRBJ2-5|TRBV5-5
TGTGCCAGCAGCTTGGGTCACCCACAAGAGACCCAGTACTTC
CASSLGHPQETQYF
>TRBD2|-|TRBJ2-7|TRBV12-3/TRBV12-4
TGTGCCAGCAGGGGCGGGTCGGGAGGCCGCGAGCAGTACTTC
CASRGGSGGREQYF
>TRBD2|many|TRBJ2-1|TRBV20-1
TGCAGTGCTAGAAGGCTAGCGGATTTCAATGAGCAGTTCTTC
CSARRLADFNEQFF
>-|-|TRBJ2-7|TRBV7-9
TGTGCCAGCAGCTTCGGGCAGTCCTGCGAGCAGTACTTC
CASSFGQSCEQYF
>TRBD1|many|TRBJ2-1|TRBV28
TGTGCCAGCAGTTCCCCGACAGGGAACACCTACAATGAGCAGTTCTTC
CASSSPTGNTYNEQFF
>TRBD2|many|TRBJ2-2|TRBV5-5
TGTGCCAGCAGCTTCTATTTAGCGGGAGACACCGGGGAGCTGTTTTTT
CASSFYLAGDTGELFF
>-|few|TRBJ1-2|TRBV30
TGTGCCTGGAGTGTGGTGGGGAGTGATGGCTACACCTTC
CAWSVVGSDGYTF
>-|many|TRBJ2-1|TRBV29-1
TGCAGCGTTGACCCCGGGAGCCCCAATGAGCAGTTCTTC
CSVDPGSPNEQFF
>TRBD2|many|TRBJ2-5|TRBV5-1
TGCGCCAGCAGTCGCACTAGCGCTCAAGAGACCCAGTACTTC
CASSRTSAQETQYF
>TRBD1|many|TRBJ2-3|TRBV9
TGTGCCAGCAGCGTAGCTGATGAGCGGACAGGGTTGTATTTT
CASSVADERTGLYF
>TRBD2|many|TRBJ2-7|TRBV5-1
TGCGCCAGCAGCTTGACTCTAGCGGGAGAAAACTCCGAGCAGTACTTC
CASSLTLAGENSEQYF
>-|-|TRBJ2-7|TRBV2
TGTGCCAGCAGCGTCGGGACAAAGGCTACCTACGAGCAGTACTTC
CASSVGTKATYEQYF
>-|-|TRBJ1-3|TRBV7-9
TGTGCCAGCAGCTTGGCACAGGGTTCCCTCTCTGGAAACACCATATATTTT
CASSLAQGSLSGNTIYF
>TRBD1|many|TRBJ1-5|TRBV12-3/TRBV12-4
TGTGCCAGCAGTCAATCGGGACAGACTAATCAGCCCCAGCATTTT
CASSQSGQTNQPQHF
>-|many|TRBJ1-2|TRBV4-3
TGCGCCAGCAGCCAGGGCAGGTCGAACTATGGCTACACCTTC
CASSQGRSNYGYTF
>-|few|TRBJ2-7|TRBV20-1
TGCAGTGCTAGGACCTGGGACTTCTACGAGCAGTACTTC
CSARTWDFYEQYF
>-|many|TRBJ1-1|TRBV5-1
TGCGCCAGCAGGACGGGTGAGGGGGCTGAAGCTTTCTTT
CASRTGEGAEAFF
>-|many|TRBJ2-7|TRBV28
TGTGCCAGCAGGCTTACAGGGAGCTCCTACGAGCAGTACTTC
CASRLTGSSYEQYF
>-|many|TRBJ2-5|TRBV20-1
TGCAGTGCTAGAGATGCCCTAACCGGGGCGGAGACCCAGTACTTC
CSARDALTGAETQYF
>-|many|TRBJ2-3|TRBV20-1
TGCAGTGCTAGACTTTCAGATACGCAGTATTTT
CSARLSDTQYF
>-|-|TRBJ2-3|TRBV13
TGTGCCAGCAGCTTAGGCCTAACGGAGTATACGCAGTATTTT
CASSLGLTEYTQYF
>TRBD2|many|TRBJ2-1|TRBV4-3
TGCGCCAGCAGCCAAGAGACTAGCGGGAGGGCCTTATTGGGTGAGCAGTTCTTC
CASSQETSGRALLGEQFF
>-|many|TRBJ2-3|TRBV28
TGTGCCAGCACCTTTAGCGGAGCTCCCACAGATACGCAGTATTTT
CASTFSGAPTDTQYF